This is a list of T cell receptor beta chains from one sample in a study of blood T cell repertoires in COVID-19. Assay: immunoSEQ multiplex PCR; the TCRdb copy retains only in-frame clones and omits some. The repertoire holds approximately 190,000 clones, with 80% as singletons. Material for sequencing was peripheral blood. All receptors come from a man in his 60s with acute or convalescent COVID-19. CDR3s include the opening cysteine and the closing phenylalanine or tryptophan. Each record gives: J gene, V gene, CDR3 protein.

J gene: TRBJ1-3
V gene: TRBV4-1
CDR3 protein: CASSQPVHLSGNTIYF

J gene: TRBJ1-1
V gene: TRBV5-1
CDR3 protein: CASSLTGGRSEAFF

J gene: TRBJ1-2
V gene: TRBV5-6
CDR3 protein: CASSLDRVGYGYTF

J gene: TRBJ2-1
V gene: TRBV11-3
CDR3 protein: CASSLNGGSRGYNEQFF

J gene: TRBJ2-1
V gene: TRBV6-5
CDR3 protein: CASRLGQYNEQFF

J gene: TRBJ1-2
V gene: TRBV6-5
CDR3 protein: CASSRDENYGYTF

J gene: TRBJ1-2
V gene: TRBV19
CDR3 protein: CASSPGPNYGYTF

J gene: TRBJ2-7
V gene: TRBV3-1/TRBV3-2
CDR3 protein: CASSQVRGGEQYF

J gene: TRBJ1-2
V gene: TRBV25-1
CDR3 protein: CASSQDRGVYGYTF

J gene: TRBJ2-5
V gene: TRBV7-3
CDR3 protein: CASSLSFQETQYF

J gene: TRBJ2-1
V gene: TRBV19
CDR3 protein: CASSIAGASYNEQFF

J gene: TRBJ2-1
V gene: TRBV9
CDR3 protein: CASSVATWAGGSPEQFF

J gene: TRBJ1-1
V gene: TRBV7-2
CDR3 protein: CASSLGAGNTEAFF

J gene: TRBJ1-1
V gene: TRBV7-9
CDR3 protein: CASSFGQLNTEAFF

J gene: TRBJ2-3
V gene: TRBV5-8
CDR3 protein: CASSLVGGRSTDTQYF

J gene: TRBJ2-1
V gene: TRBV2
CDR3 protein: CASSAGGQVEQFF

J gene: TRBJ1-3
V gene: TRBV4-1
CDR3 protein: CASSQDPGASGNTIYF

J gene: TRBJ2-1
V gene: TRBV24-1
CDR3 protein: CATSDSYETGEQFF

J gene: TRBJ1-3
V gene: TRBV6-5
CDR3 protein: CASSWTALNGNTIYF

J gene: TRBJ2-5
V gene: TRBV5-1
CDR3 protein: CASSFSTGEETQYF

J gene: TRBJ2-7
V gene: TRBV5-1
CDR3 protein: CASSLGRGTSYEQYF

J gene: TRBJ1-1
V gene: TRBV20-1
CDR3 protein: CSASNGDEAFF

J gene: TRBJ2-7
V gene: TRBV2
CDR3 protein: CASLMGAGGIHEQYF

J gene: TRBJ1-2
V gene: TRBV5-4
CDR3 protein: CASSMTGGRDYGYTF

J gene: TRBJ1-6
V gene: TRBV19
CDR3 protein: CASRTGQKGVEPLHF

J gene: TRBJ1-3
V gene: TRBV6-6
CDR3 protein: CASRTGGGNTIYF

J gene: TRBJ2-2
V gene: TRBV27
CDR3 protein: CASSWVRTNTGELFF

J gene: TRBJ1-6
V gene: TRBV6-5
CDR3 protein: CASSASYRDNSPLHF

J gene: TRBJ1-5
V gene: TRBV7-2
CDR3 protein: CASSSPQGRNQPQHF

J gene: TRBJ2-2
V gene: TRBV6-1
CDR3 protein: CASSEMRANTGELFF

J gene: TRBJ2-3
V gene: TRBV29-1
CDR3 protein: CSVDSGTSTDTQYF

J gene: TRBJ2-7
V gene: TRBV5-1
CDR3 protein: CASSLGRGPPLSYEQYF

J gene: TRBJ2-7
V gene: TRBV5-1
CDR3 protein: CASRPSTGTGVYEQYF

J gene: TRBJ2-6
V gene: TRBV10-3
CDR3 protein: CATQTGTGANVLTF

J gene: TRBJ1-2
V gene: TRBV5-6
CDR3 protein: CASSILDRGGGYTF

J gene: TRBJ1-5
V gene: TRBV4-2
CDR3 protein: CASSQDRDRGHQPQHF